Shown below are 22 T cell receptor beta chains from a single sample sequenced in a study of radiation and T cells in renal cell carcinoma. The repertoire was sequenced with immunoSEQ multiplex PCR; TCRdb's copy has only in-frame clones and lacks some. The sample records approximately 12,000 clones, about 65% being singletons. Treatment described: treatment-naive control, cytoreductive nephrectomy. Sequenced material: tumor tissue, taken from a patient whose treatment was nephrectomy without radiotherapy. Receptors were obtained from a woman at least 80 years old with renal cell carcinoma.

The sample holds a few counts of this clone. This rearrangement joins TRBV9 to TRBJ2-3, with unresolved D. This CDR3 is 14 amino acids long. Germline-derived CDR1 and CDR2 are SGDLS and YYNGEE. Trimming left V 4 bases short and J 0 bases short, with 9 bases between. CDR3 residues: CASSPRMSTDTQYF. CDR3 DNA: TGTGCCAGCAGCCCCCGGATGAGCACAGATACGCAGTATTTT.

The gene calls are TRBV29-1 and TRBJ1-2; D unclear. V lost 4 bases to trimming and J lost 10 bases, with 13 bases between them. The CDR3 extends over 11 amino acids. Germline V gives CDR1 SQVTM, CDR2 ANQGSEA. The CDR3 protein is CSVVTQHDYTF. CDR3 bases: TGCAGCGTTGTGACCCAGCACGACTACACCTTC. Using reference TRBV29-1 and TRBJ1-2 for the parts outside the CDR3, the full variable domain is SAVISQKPSRDICQRGTSLTIQCQVDSQVTMMFWYRQQPGQSLTLIATANQGSEATYESGFVIDKFPISRPNLTFSTLTVSNMSPEDSSIYLCSVVTQHDYTFGSGTRLTVV.

This sequence joins TRBV6-1 and TRBJ2-7; possibly TRBD1 for D (6 bases). Trimming took off 6 bases at V and 3 bases at J, with 9 bases between the two ends. Germline lookup yields CDR1 MNHNS and CDR2 SASEGT. The CDR3 spans 12 residues. The CDR3 DNA sequence: TGTGCCAGCAGGGACAGATTCTACGAGCAGTACTTC. Amino acids: CASRDRFYEQYF.

This rearrangement joins TRBV5-6 to TRBJ2-3; 9 nucleotides agree with TRBD2. Germline V gene sequence: CDR1 SGHDT, CDR2 YYEEEE. V was pared by 1 base and J by 1 base, with 7 bases of the junction left unmatched. The CDR3 has 17 residues. The CDR3 sequence is CASSLRAGGQGTDTQYF. The CDR3 nucleotides are TGTGCCAGCAGCTTGCGGGCGGGGGGGCAGGGCACAGATACGCAGTATTTT.

This clone was counted between two and nine times. The V call is TRBV2, the J call TRBJ1-5; 9 bases match TRBD1. V was clipped by 6 bases and J by 6 bases; unmatched bases: 9. Germline loops: CDR1 SNHLY, CDR2 FYNNEI. This CDR3 is 15 amino acids long. This CDR3 reads CASSRDRVFGQPQHF. In DNA form, the CDR3 reads TGTGCCAGCAGCCGGGACAGGGTATTTGGTCAGCCCCAGCATTTT.

The chain couples TRBV6-1 to TRBJ2-3, with 7 positions matching TRBD2. The CDR3 is 14 residues long. The germline V gene has CDR1 MNHNS and CDR2 SASEGT. V was pared by 2 bases and J by 6 bases, with 5 bases of the junction left unmatched. For the CDR3, the DNA is TGTGCCAGCAGTGAATGGTTGGGGGGGGATACGCAGTATTTT. Its translation: CASSEWLGGDTQYF.

This clone was counted between two and nine times. The V gene is TRBV28, the J gene TRBJ1-4, with D possibly matching TRBD1 (5 bases). The CDR3 runs 16 residues. V was clipped by 5 bases and J by 0 bases, with 13 bases between them. Per germline, CDR1 MDHEN and CDR2 SYDVKM. The CDR3: CASSPETGATNEKLFF. CDR3 in DNA: TGTGCCAGCAGTCCAGAAACAGGAGCAACTAATGAAAAACTGTTTTTT.

The chain joins TRBV2 to TRBJ2-2, with TRBD1 as a possible D gene (5 bases). V was shortened by 2 bases and J by 7 bases, with 8 bases between the two germline ends. Germline V lookup: CDR1 SNHLY, CDR2 FYNNEI. This CDR3 has 13 amino acids. DNA of the CDR3: TGTGCCAGCAGTGAACAGGGAATCGGGGAGCTGTTTTTT. It codes for CASSEQGIGELFF.

The chain combines TRBV4-2 with TRBJ1-5; D is uncertain. CDR3 length equals 13 residues. V was clipped by 1 base and J by 3 bases, with 4 bases between them. Germline loops: CDR1 LGHNA, CDR2 YNFKEQ. CDR3 loop: CASSQGNNQPQHF. The CDR3 DNA sequence: TGTGCCAGCAGCCAAGGAAACAATCAGCCCCAGCATTTT.

The chain is built from TRBV10-3 and TRBJ1-4; no clear D. V gave up 3 bases and J gave up 8 bases, with 16 bases separating them. Germline assignment: CDR1 ENHRY and CDR2 SYGVKD. The CDR3 has 15 amino acids. The CDR3 loop is CAISDPTIYGEKLFF. As DNA, the CDR3 is TGTGCCATCAGTGACCCGACCATTTACGGGGAAAAACTGTTTTTT.

The V call is TRBV6-5, the J call TRBJ2-2, with unresolved D. Germline V lookup: CDR1 MNHEY, CDR2 SVGAGI. The V and J ends lost 0 bases and 0 bases respectively, with 2 bases between them. The CDR3 runs to 14 residues. CDR3 in DNA: TGTGCCAGCAGTTACTCCTCGAACACCGGGGAGCTGTTTTTT. Translation: CASSYSSNTGELFF.

This clone was observed a handful of times. The chain is built from TRBV4-2 and TRBJ1-2, with D maybe TRBD1 (5 bases). CDR1 LGHNA and CDR2 YNFKEQ come from the germline V gene. CDR3 length: 12 amino acids. Trimming stripped 5 bases from V and 8 bases from J, with 12 bases between. The CDR3 here is CASSSQGGGYTF. The CDR3 coding sequence is TGTGCCAGCAGCTCGCAGGGAGGCGGCTACACCTTC.

The CDR3 sequence is CASSVFQEGINGYTF. For the CDR3, the DNA is TGTGCCAGCAGCGTCTTCCAGGAGGGGATAAATGGCTACACCTTC. The chain combines TRBV9 with TRBJ1-2; weak D call: TRBD1 (5 bases). The CDR3 loop spans 15 amino acids. CDR1 is SGDLS and CDR2 is YYNGEE in the germline V gene. V was trimmed by 2 bases and J by 6 bases, leaving 17 bases between them.

By frequency in the sample, this clone is medium-sized. The chain employs TRBV7-9 and TRBJ1-5, with 10 bases that match TRBD1. Germline V lookup: CDR1 SEHNR, CDR2 FQNEAQ (reference sequence). The CDR3 sequence is 14 residues long. V lost 5 bases, J lost 6 bases, and 4 bases stayed unmatched. DNA for the CDR3: TGTGCCAGCAGCACCGGGACAGGGGCTCAGCCCCAGCATTTT. It specifies CASSTGTGAQPQHF.

The chain couples TRBV4-2 to TRBJ2-1; 7 nucleotides match TRBD2. After removal of 2 bases from V and 2 bases from J, the junction contained 3 bases not matched to a gene. CDR1 is LGHNA, CDR2 YNFKEQ, per germline. The CDR3 loop spans 15 amino acids. The CDR3 sequence is CASSQRTRAYNEQFF. The CDR3 DNA sequence: TGTGCCAGCAGCCAACGGACTAGAGCCTACAATGAGCAGTTCTTC.

The CDR3: CASSSETGLGSSLHF. The DNA of the CDR3 is TGTGCCAGCTCCTCCGAGACGGGGCTCGGTTCCTCCCTCCACTTT. The chain has TRBV18 and TRBJ1-6; a possible D gene is TRBD1 (5 bases). Per germline, CDR1 KGHSH and CDR2 LQKENI. This CDR3 contains 15 residues. Trimming stripped 6 bases from V and 14 bases from J, with 23 bases between.

The J gene is TRBJ1-4, the V gene TRBV5-4, with 7 positions matching TRBD1. With V trimmed by 5 bases and J by 5 bases, 3 bases remained unmatched. The CDR3 is made up of 13 amino acids. The germline gives CDR1 SGHNT, CDR2 YYREEE (reference sequence). DNA for the CDR3: TGTGCCAGCAGGACAGGGCTGAATGAAAAACTGTTTTTT. It encodes CASRTGLNEKLFF.

The chain has TRBV29-1 and TRBJ1-6, with D tentatively TRBD1 (5 bases). This CDR3 contains 15 residues. Germline loops: CDR1 SQVTM, CDR2 ANQGSEA. With 6 bases removed from V and 6 bases from J, the gap between germline ends came to 18 bases. The CDR3 region is CSVAIGDSFNSPLHF. The CDR3 nucleotides are TGCAGCGTAGCCATAGGCGACAGCTTTAATTCACCCCTCCACTTT.

This clone rates as medium-sized. The gene calls are TRBV5-6 and TRBJ1-2; 9 bases are shared with TRBD1. Germline values: CDR1 SGHDT, CDR2 YYEEEE. V gave up 4 bases and J gave up 7 bases; unmatched junction bases: 5. There are 13 residues in the CDR3. The CDR3 is CASSLGTGRGYTF. The CDR3 DNA sequence: TGTGCCAGCAGCCTAGGGACAGGGCGTGGCTACACCTTC.

In this sample, this clone turned up a few times. The chain has TRBV27 and TRBJ2-5; D is unclear. V lost 3 bases and J 6 bases, leaving 5 bases between the germline ends. The CDR3 runs to 11 residues. Germline assignment: CDR1 MNHEY and CDR2 SMNVEV (reference sequence). CDR3 in amino acids: CASSLGKTQYF. CDR3 in DNA: TGTGCCAGCAGTTTGGGGAAGACCCAGTACTTC.

The chain combines TRBV29-1 with TRBJ2-5; D might be TRBD1 (6 bases). Trimming cost V 3 bases and J 0 bases, with 11 bases left between them. The CDR3 spans 14 residues. Looked up from germline, CDR1 is SQVTM and CDR2 is ANQGSEA. Here the CDR3 reads CSVDNRENQETQYF. Written as DNA, the CDR3 is TGCAGCGTTGATAACAGGGAAAACCAAGAGACCCAGTACTTC.

This clone was seen only a few times. V usage is TRBV9 and J usage is TRBJ2-1; D is unresolved. The V gene's germline CDR1 is SGDLS and CDR2 YYNGEE. Trimming cost V 0 bases and J 4 bases, with 11 bases left between them. This CDR3 has 15 residues. In DNA form, the CDR3 reads TGTGCCAGCAGCGTAGACCTCGGAAAGTACAATGAGCAGTTCTTC. It codes for CASSVDLGKYNEQFF.